Below, 31 T cell receptor beta chains from the same sample are listed, as sequenced in a study of T cell responses to AZD1222 COVID-19 vaccine. Data came from immunoSEQ multiplex PCR; TCRdb stores just in-frame clones and leaves some out. The sample has approximately 28,000 clones, about 90% seen once. The source material was peripheral blood, sampled 28 days after the second AZD1222 dose. The receptors originated from an adult who received the AZD1222 COVID-19 vaccine.

In this sample, this clone turned up once. This sequence joins TRBV28 and TRBJ2-1; no clear D. CDR1 and CDR2 (germline): MDHEN, SYDVKM. V gave up 2 bases and J gave up 6 bases, with 5 bases separating them. This CDR3 has 12 residues. The chain's CDR3 is CASSLISNEQFF. For the CDR3, the DNA is TGTGCCAGCAGTTTAATAAGCAATGAGCAGTTCTTC. The whole variable domain, filled in from reference TRBV28 and TRBJ2-1, reads DVKVTQSSRYLVKRTGEKVFLECVQDMDHENMFWYRQDPGLGLRLIYFSYDVKMKEKGDIPEGYSVSREKKERFSLILESASTNQTSMYLCASSLISNEQFFGPGTRLTVL.

The rearrangement uses TRBV6-5 and TRBJ2-1; TRBD2 aligns across 7 bases. The CDR3 is made up of 15 amino acids. J was trimmed by 9 bases and V by 6 bases; bases with no gene match: 14. The germline V gene encodes CDR1 MNHEY and CDR2 SVGAGI. DNA for the CDR3: TGTGCCAGCAGGAGAGCGGGACGGATGGGCGGTGAGCAGTTCTTC. It encodes CASRRAGRMGGEQFF.

This chain links TRBV18 with TRBJ2-7, with D uncertain. Germline V gives CDR1 KGHSH, CDR2 LQKENI. The CDR3 runs to 12 residues. Trimming removed 3 bases at V and 4 bases at J, with 7 bases between. The DNA for the CDR3 is TGTGCCAGCTCACCGGGTCCTTACGAGCAGTACTTC. The encoded protein is CASSPGPYEQYF.

V and J are TRBV5-1 and TRBJ1-1, with 7 positions matching TRBD1. Germline V gene data show CDR1 as SGHRS and CDR2 as YFSETQ. The V gene end was trimmed by 4 bases and the J gene end by 1 base; junction bases not matched to a gene: 10. This CDR3 spans 16 amino acids. The CDR3 sequence is CASSPPRGPENTEAFF. The CDR3 nucleotides read TGCGCCAGCAGCCCCCCGAGGGGGCCTGAGAACACTGAAGCTTTCTTT.

The chain couples TRBV7-2 to TRBJ2-2; tentatively, D is TRBD2 (6 bases). The V gene's germline CDR1 is SGHTA and CDR2 FQGNSA. Trimming shortened V by 3 bases and J by 6 bases, and 14 bases separated the two germline ends. This CDR3 contains 15 residues. CDR3 nucleotide sequence: TGTGCCAGCAGCTTGATGCGACTAGGGGCCGGGGAGCTGTTTTTT. Amino acid sequence: CASSLMRLGAGELFF.

J is TRBJ2-5 and V is TRBV28; 15 bases line up with TRBD2. The CDR3 covers 16 residues. The V segment lost 4 bases and the J segment 5 bases; nucleotides outside the gene matches: 5. The V gene's germline CDR1 is MDHEN and CDR2 SYDVKM. The CDR3 reads CASSSGLAGGGETQYF. The CDR3 coding sequence is TGTGCCAGCAGTTCGGGACTAGCGGGAGGCGGGGAGACCCAGTACTTC.

The chain recombines TRBV14 with TRBJ1-6; D may be TRBD1 (5 bases). V lost 4 bases, J lost 10 bases, and 11 bases lay in between. The CDR3 has 13 amino acids. CDR1 SGHDN and CDR2 FVKESK come from the germline V gene. CDR3 loop: CASSPHGDSPLHF. As DNA, the CDR3 is TGTGCCAGCAGCCCCCACGGGGACTCACCCCTCCACTTT.

V gene TRBV9 combines with J gene TRBJ1-1; a weak D match, TRBD1 (6 bases). The V gene's germline CDR1 is SGDLS and CDR2 YYNGEE. V was clipped by 0 bases and J by 1 base, with 10 bases between them. CDR3 length: 15 residues. The CDR3 coding sequence is TGTGCCAGCAGCGTAGGTGGCAGGGGGAACACTGAAGCTTTCTTT. As protein: CASSVGGRGNTEAFF.

This sequence joins TRBV4-1 and TRBJ1-5; no firm D call. Between the trimmed V and J ends, which lost 0 bases and 6 bases, there was a span of 6 bases. The CDR3 is made up of 13 amino acids. Germline-derived CDR1 and CDR2 are MGHRA and YSYEKL. The CDR3 is CASSQERVQPQHF. In DNA form, the CDR3 reads TGCGCCAGCAGCCAAGAACGGGTTCAGCCCCAGCATTTT.

The V gene is TRBV24-1, the J gene TRBJ1-1; 9 bases fit TRBD1. CDR1 and CDR2 from the germline V gene are KGHDR and SFDVKD. The CDR3 extends over 16 amino acids. V shed 9 bases and J 3 bases; nucleotides not matched to a gene: 13. The CDR3: CATGDVQGAFHTEAFF. The CDR3 DNA sequence: TGTGCCACCGGGGACGTACAGGGGGCATTTCACACTGAAGCTTTCTTT.

V is TRBV7-3 and J is TRBJ2-1; a possible D gene is TRBD2 (6 bases). Between the trimmed V and J ends, which lost 3 bases and 7 bases, there was a span of 10 bases. In germline, CDR1 is SGHTA, CDR2 FQGTGA. The CDR3 is made up of 13 amino acids. CDR3 nucleotide sequence: TGTGCCAGCAGCTTCGGAGGAGGGAATGAGCAGTTCTTC. Amino acids: CASSFGGGNEQFF.

The V and J genes are TRBV29-1 and TRBJ1-2, with unresolved D. This CDR3 contains 12 residues. Trimming took 1 base from V and 7 from J, leaving 10 bases between them. Germline V gene lookup returns CDR1 SQVTM and CDR2 ANQGSEA. This CDR3 is CSVEGTGGGYTF. CDR3 bases: TGCAGCGTTGAAGGGACGGGCGGTGGCTACACCTTC.

This chain connects TRBV3-1 (or the pseudogene TRBV3-2) to TRBJ2-7; no clear D gene. The CDR3 consists of 15 residues. Trimming stripped 0 bases from V and 0 bases from J, with 9 bases between. Germline CDR1 reads LGHDT; CDR2 reads YNNKEL (reference sequence). The CDR3: CASSQDGGDSYEQYF. The CDR3 coding sequence is TGTGCCAGCAGCCAAGACGGTGGGGACTCCTACGAGCAGTACTTC.

V usage is TRBV11-3 and J usage is TRBJ2-5; 8 bases align to TRBD1. The CDR3 contains 14 residues. Germline V CDR1 and CDR2: SGHNT, YENEEA. Trimming took 4 bases from V and 5 from J; bases not matched to a gene: 6. CDR3 region: CASSYRTGIETQYF. The CDR3 DNA reads as TGTGCCAGCAGCTACCGGACAGGGATTGAGACCCAGTACTTC.

This clone appeared once. The chain is built from TRBV7-8 and TRBJ2-1; the D call may be TRBD1 or TRBD2 (5 bases each). The CDR3 length is 16 residues. Germline V CDR1 and CDR2: SGHVS, FQNEAQ. Trimming pared 4 bases from V and 8 bases from J, leaving 21 bases between. The CDR3 reads CASSSRTDSRGDEQFF. The CDR3 DNA sequence: TGTGCCAGCAGCTCCCGGACCGACTCTAGAGGGGATGAGCAGTTCTTC.

This clone appeared a single time. The V gene is TRBV7-2, the J gene TRBJ1-2, with a weak D call TRBD1 (6 bases). Germline-derived CDR1 and CDR2 are SGHTA and FQGNSA. V gave up 4 bases and J gave up 4 bases, with 10 bases separating them. CDR3 length equals 13 residues. This CDR3 is CASSYGQLYGYTF. In DNA form, the CDR3 reads TGTGCCAGCAGCTACGGACAGCTCTATGGCTACACCTTC.

The V call is TRBV6-1, the J call TRBJ1-2; weak D call: TRBD1 (5 bases). CDR1 MNHNS and CDR2 SASEGT come from the germline V gene. The CDR3 length is 14 residues. Trimming shortened V by 3 bases and J by 4 bases, and 12 bases separated the two germline ends. CDR3 nucleotide sequence: TGTGCCAGCAGTGACCCGCCGGGACTCTATGGCTACACCTTC. Amino acid sequence: CASSDPPGLYGYTF.

The chain uses TRBV27 and TRBJ2-7; 10 bases map to TRBD2. The CDR3 has 17 residues. V lost 0 bases to trimming and J lost 2 bases; unmatched junction nucleotides: 7. CDR1 and CDR2 (germline): MNHEY, SMNVEV (reference sequence). CDR3 loop: CASSLSRPGLAAYEQYF. CDR3 nucleotide sequence: TGTGCCAGCAGTTTATCCCGACCCGGACTAGCGGCCTACGAGCAGTACTTC.

The chain is built from TRBV19 and TRBJ2-1; a weak D match, TRBD1 (7 bases). CDR3 size: 17 residues. The ends were cut back, 1 base at V and 3 bases at J, with 16 bases in the middle. Germline V gene data show CDR1 as LNHDA and CDR2 as SQIVND (reference sequence). Here the CDR3 reads CASSIVGGRGIYNEQFF. DNA for the CDR3: TGTGCCAGTAGTATAGTCGGGGGCAGGGGGATCTACAATGAGCAGTTCTTC.

The V call is TRBV6-5, the J call TRBJ1-5; no clear D gene. The CDR3 spans 15 residues. The V gene's germline CDR1 is MNHEY and CDR2 SVGAGI. Trimming cost V 2 bases and J 0 bases, with 8 bases left between them. The chain's CDR3 is CASSYHWGSNQPQHF. The DNA of the CDR3 is TGTGCCAGCAGTTACCATTGGGGTAGCAATCAGCCCCAGCATTTT.

V gene TRBV14 combines with J gene TRBJ2-7, with 12 positions matching TRBD2. CDR3 size: 15 residues. Unmatched junction bases numbered 5, after V lost 6 bases and J lost 2 bases. Germline V gene lookup returns CDR1 SGHDN and CDR2 FVKESK. This CDR3 reads CASRPGLAGPYEQYF. CDR3 sequence (DNA): TGTGCCAGCAGACCAGGACTAGCGGGACCCTACGAGCAGTACTTC.

The chain uses TRBV11-3 and TRBJ2-2, with 10 positions matching TRBD2. The CDR3 runs 16 residues. V gave up 5 bases and J gave up 8 bases; unmatched junction bases: 11. Germline loops: CDR1 SGHNT, CDR2 YENEEA. The CDR3 DNA follows: TGTGCCAGCAGCCGCGGCTCTAGCGGGAGTAAAGGGGAGCTGTTTTTT. It yields the protein CASSRGSSGSKGELFF.

The chain is built from TRBV6-5 and TRBJ1-1, with D perhaps TRBD1 (6 bases). Germline V gives CDR1 MNHEY, CDR2 SVGAGI. The CDR3 extends over 14 amino acids. Trimming removed 8 bases at V and 5 bases at J, with 18 bases between. CDR3 protein: CASLGTPGRTEAFF. As DNA, the CDR3 is TGTGCCAGCCTGGGGACACCAGGTAGGACTGAAGCTTTCTTT.

This clone has only one observation. V and J are TRBV27 and TRBJ2-1; D gene unclear. V was trimmed by 7 bases and J by 4 bases, leaving 11 bases between them. Per the germline V gene, CDR1 is MNHEY and CDR2 is SMNVEV (reference sequence). This CDR3 spans 13 amino acids. The CDR3 DNA sequence: TGTGCCAGCAAGGATGGCACGTACAATGAGCAGTTCTTC. Its translation: CASKDGTYNEQFF.

This rearrangement joins TRBV19 to TRBJ1-3; a possible D gene is TRBD1 (6 bases). V was shortened by 7 bases and J by 0 bases, with 19 bases between the two germline ends. This CDR3 spans 17 amino acids. Germline V gene lookup returns CDR1 LNHDA and CDR2 SQIVND (reference sequence). The CDR3 loop reads CASIKGIGQYSGNTIYF. CDR3 sequence (DNA): TGTGCCAGTATCAAGGGAATTGGACAGTACTCTGGAAACACCATATATTTT.

The chain links TRBV18 to TRBJ1-5; 11 bases are a match to TRBD1. From germline, CDR1 is KGHSH and CDR2 LQKENI. This CDR3 has 15 residues. The trim removed 2 bases at V and 5 bases at J, leaving 2 bases unmatched. This CDR3 is CASSPGTGGDQPQHF. DNA for the CDR3: TGTGCCAGCTCACCAGGGACAGGGGGTGATCAGCCCCAGCATTTT.

The chain uses TRBV27 and TRBJ1-5; D is undetermined. Germline loops: CDR1 MNHEY, CDR2 SMNVEV (reference sequence). Trimming took 5 bases from V and 0 from J, leaving 17 bases between them. There are 17 residues in the CDR3. CDR3 sequence: CASSVSRDSISNQPQHF. As DNA, the CDR3 is TGTGCCAGCAGTGTCTCCCGGGATTCGATTAGCAATCAGCCCCAGCATTTT.

V gene TRBV6-5 combines with J gene TRBJ1-2, with D perhaps matching TRBD1 (5 bases). Looked up from germline, CDR1 is MNHEY and CDR2 is SVGAGI. CDR3 length: 11 residues. Trimming shortened V by 8 bases and J by 6 bases, and 10 bases separated the two germline ends. The CDR3 nucleotides are TGTGCCAGCGAAGGGGAAAATGGCTACACCTTC. It specifies CASEGENGYTF.

This clone appeared a few times. This chain joins TRBV27 and TRBJ2-2, with 8 bases fitting TRBD1. In germline, CDR1 is MNHEY, CDR2 SMNVEV (reference sequence). This CDR3 has 15 residues. The J segment lost 6 bases and the V segment lost 5 bases, leaving 8 bases of the junction unmatched. CDR3 region: CASSPGQARSGELFF. The CDR3 DNA reads TGTGCCAGCAGTCCGGGACAGGCCAGATCCGGGGAGCTGTTTTTT.

The gene calls are TRBV20-1 and TRBJ2-5, with a tentative D call TRBD2 (6 bases). The germline V gene has CDR1 DFQATT and CDR2 SNEGSKA (reference sequence). CDR3 length: 13 residues. V was cut by 3 bases and J by 4 bases, with 12 bases left in between. CDR3 loop: CSASHRDSETQYF. Here the CDR3 DNA reads TGCAGTGCTAGTCACCGGGACTCAGAGACCCAGTACTTC.

This chain uses TRBV18 with TRBJ2-3; TRBD2 aligns across 14 bases. The CDR3 is 18 amino acids. Germline V gene sequence: CDR1 KGHSH, CDR2 LQKENI. V gave up 0 bases and J gave up 4 bases; unmatched junction bases: 6. CDR3 in amino acids: CASSPPGLAGDGSDTQYF. The CDR3 nucleotides read TGTGCCAGCTCACCACCGGGACTAGCGGGAGATGGTTCAGATACGCAGTATTTT. Together with reference TRBV18 and TRBJ2-3, the CDR3 gives the full variable domain: NAGVMQNPRHLVRRRGQEARLRCSPMKGHSHVYWYRQLPEEGLKFMVYLQKENIIDESGMPKERFSAEFPKEGPSILRIQQVVRGDSAAYFCASSPPGLAGDGSDTQYFGPGTRLTVL.